A single sample gave rise to the 18 T cell receptor beta chains below, sequenced in a study of response to subunit inactivated influenza vaccine. TCRdb re-derived calls from the RT-PCR reads in MiXCR, one entry per CDR3 protein. The profile shows about 500,000 distinct CDR3 sequences, 15% to 20% of them singletons. Sequenced material: CD4+ T cells sorted from PBMCs, taken roughly 24 months after vaccination. Every receptor here comes from a man aged 50-75 years who received an inactivated influenza vaccine.

The CDR3 here is CASSPPGVGDEQYF. The CDR3 DNA follows: TGTGCCAGCAGCCCCCCCGGGGTCGGCGATGAGCAGTACTTC. The chain employs TRBV9 and TRBJ2-7, with TRBD2 as a possible D gene (5 bases). V lost 4 bases and J lost 7, with 18 bases in between. In germline, CDR1 is SGDLS, CDR2 YYNGEE. This CDR3 region has 14 residues.

V usage is TRBV9 and J usage is TRBJ1-2; D remains ambiguous. The CDR3 is made up of 13 amino acids. Germline loops: CDR1 SGDLS, CDR2 YYNGEE. V shed 6 bases and J shed 8 bases, with 17 bases lying between them. The CDR3 DNA follows: TGTGCCAGCAACTACGGCCGTGGCTCAGGCTACACCTTC. Translating it yields CASNYGRGSGYTF.

The sample holds many counts of this clonotype. V gene TRBV4-3 combines with J gene TRBJ2-7; 7 bases match TRBD2. The CDR3 loop spans 16 amino acids. After removal of 0 bases from V and 3 bases from J, the junction contained 8 bases not matched to a gene. CDR1 and CDR2 (germline): LGHNA, YSLEER. CDR3 protein: CASSQEYGAGDYEQYF. The CDR3, as DNA: TGCGCCAGCAGCCAAGAATACGGGGCGGGAGACTACGAGCAGTACTTC.

This clonotype was seen only once. The V call is TRBV4-3, the J call TRBJ1-6; TRBD1 might be the D (5 bases). Trimming cost V 0 bases and J 6 bases, with 12 bases left between them. The CDR3 loop spans 16 amino acids. The germline V gene has CDR1 LGHNA and CDR2 YSLEER. The CDR3 DNA reads TGCGCCAGCAGCCAAGATCTAAGGGGAGGTAATTCACCCCTCCACTTT. Translation: CASSQDLRGGNSPLHF.

The chain employs TRBV7-9 and TRBJ2-1, with D unclear. Germline-derived CDR1 and CDR2 are SEHNR and FQNEAQ (reference sequence). The CDR3 contains 14 residues. V shed 4 bases and J shed 6 bases, with 13 bases lying between them. The CDR3 loop is CASSSHSLPNEQFF. The CDR3 DNA reads TGTGCCAGCAGCTCCCATTCCCTGCCCAATGAGCAGTTCTTC.

The chain employs TRBV18 and TRBJ2-2; 7 nucleotides line up with TRBD2. CDR1 is KGHSH, CDR2 LQKENI, per germline. The CDR3 runs 15 residues. The V and J ends lost 4 bases and 4 bases, in that order; junction bases with no gene match: 6. CDR3 sequence: CASSQPGLFTGELFF. CDR3 nucleotide sequence: TGTGCCAGCTCACAACCGGGACTATTCACCGGGGAGCTGTTTTTT.

This clonotype was detected once. This rearrangement joins TRBV5-1 to TRBJ2-5, with a weak D call TRBD2 (5 bases). CDR3 length: 15 amino acids. From germline, CDR1 is SGHRS and CDR2 YFSETQ. Trimming removed 4 bases at V and 1 base at J, with 14 bases between. CDR3 loop: CASSPNSGVQETQYF. Here the CDR3 DNA reads TGCGCCAGCAGCCCAAATTCCGGGGTCCAAGAGACCCAGTACTTC.

This sequence joins TRBV6-5 and TRBJ2-1, with a tentative D call TRBD2 (6 bases). This CDR3 comprises 14 residues. Germline V gene data show CDR1 as MNHEY and CDR2 as SVGAGI. V lost 2 bases and J lost 9, with 14 bases in between. The CDR3 nucleotides read TGTGCCAGCAGTTACCGGGGGACTCGCGCTGAGCAGTTCTTC. Translating gives CASSYRGTRAEQFF.

V gene TRBV10-3 combines with J gene TRBJ2-1; D remains unclear. The V and J ends lost 2 bases and 3 bases respectively, with 5 bases between them. In germline, CDR1 is ENHRY, CDR2 SYGVKD. The CDR3 contains 13 residues. DNA for the CDR3: TGTGCCATCAGTGAGCCGAACTACAATGAGCAGTTCTTC. It codes for CAISEPNYNEQFF.

The V call is TRBV10-3, the J call TRBJ2-1; D unclear. With 7 bases removed from V and 7 bases from J, the gap between germline ends came to 11 bases. This CDR3 has 12 amino acids. The germline gives CDR1 ENHRY, CDR2 SYGVKD. CDR3 in amino acids: CAIKDGWNEQFF. CDR3 sequence (DNA): TGTGCCATCAAGGACGGATGGAATGAGCAGTTCTTC.

This clonotype was observed a handful of times. CDR3 amino acids: CAISSGLAASTDTQYF. In DNA form, the CDR3 reads TGTGCCATCAGTTCGGGACTAGCGGCTAGCACAGATACGCAGTATTTT. The rearrangement joins TRBV10-3 to TRBJ2-3, with 11 bases identical to TRBD2. In germline, CDR1 is ENHRY, CDR2 SYGVKD. CDR3 length: 16 residues. V gave up 5 bases and J gave up 0 bases; unmatched junction bases: 4.

The chain is built from TRBV12-3 or TRBV12-4 and TRBJ2-7, with 7 bases fitting TRBD1. The V gene end was trimmed by 6 bases and the J gene end by 2 bases; junction bases not matched to a gene: 7. This CDR3 spans 14 amino acids. In DNA form, the CDR3 reads TGTGCCAGCAGGCCAGGGGGAAGCGCCTACGAGCAGTACTTC. Its translation is CASRPGGSAYEQYF.

Of note for this clonotype: Sequence at one end of the junction differs from germline and may be a read error. The genes are TRBV2 and TRBJ2-1; a possible D gene is TRBD2 (6 bases). Germline CDR1 and CDR2: SNHLY and FYNNEI. The CDR3 loop spans 12 amino acids. The CDR3 coding sequence is TGCACCGGGGGATCCTCCTACAATGAGCAGTTCTTC. Its translation is CTGGSSYNEQFF. The whole variable domain, remainder taken from reference TRBV2 and TRBJ2-1, is EPEVTQTPSHQVTQMGQEVILRCVPISNHLYFYWYRQILGQKVEFLVSFYNNEISEKSEIFDDQFSVERPDGSNFTLKIRSTKLEDSAMYFCTGGSSYNEQFFGPGTRLTVL.

Comment on this clonotype: Lacking the conserved final phenylalanine or tryptophan, this CDR3 likely reflects a read error. The rearrangement uses TRBV4-1 and TRBJ1-6; unclear D gene. Deletions cut 7 bases from V and 15 bases from J, with 28 bases between. The CDR3 length is 16 residues. The germline gives CDR1 MGHRA, CDR2 YSYEKL. The CDR3 protein is CASNHDTGPENQRLHV. The CDR3 DNA reads as TGCGCCAGCAACCACGACACGGGCCCAGAGAATCAACGCCTCCACGTT.

This clonotype was detected only a few times. The genes are TRBV6-1 and TRBJ2-7, with unresolved D. Trimming removed 5 bases at V and 3 bases at J, with 11 bases between. The CDR3 covers 13 residues. Looked up from germline, CDR1 is MNHNS and CDR2 is SASEGT. The CDR3 spells CASSPTLGYEQYF. For the CDR3, the DNA is TGTGCCAGCAGTCCTACACTCGGCTACGAGCAGTACTTC.

This clonotype appeared many times. The rearrangement links TRBV29-1 to TRBJ2-3, with D unclear. V shed 6 bases and J shed 0 bases, with 13 bases lying between them. Per germline, CDR1 SQVTM and CDR2 ANQGSEA. CDR3 length: 14 amino acids. Here the CDR3 reads CSVVLFTSTDTQYF. For the CDR3, the DNA is TGCAGCGTCGTCCTTTTTACTAGCACAGATACGCAGTATTTT.

Many counts were recorded for this clonotype. This chain connects TRBV20-1 to TRBJ2-7, with unresolved D. Germline lookup yields CDR1 DFQATT and CDR2 SNEGSKA (reference sequence). Trimming shortened V by 6 bases and J by 1 base, and 16 bases separated the two germline ends. CDR3 length: 14 amino acids. CDR3 region: CSAPVNRNSYEQYF. The CDR3 nucleotides read TGCAGTGCCCCAGTTAACCGTAATTCCTACGAGCAGTACTTC.

The V gene is TRBV7-6, the J gene TRBJ1-5, with D uncertain. The CDR3 contains 13 residues. CDR1 is SGHVS and CDR2 is FNYEAQ in the germline V gene. V lost 3 bases and J lost 9, with 12 bases in between. For the CDR3, the DNA is TGTGCCAGCAGCTTGGAGGGAGCTGGGCCCCAGCATTTT. Its translation is CASSLEGAGPQHF.